The 10 T cell receptor beta chains reported below all come from one sample, sequenced in a study of T cell responses to AZD1222 COVID-19 vaccine. Some clones are missing from TCRdb's copy, which holds only in-frame ones; the method was immunoSEQ multiplex PCR. The sample has 130,000 or so clones, more than 85% seen once. The input for sequencing was peripheral blood, taken 28 days after the second AZD1222 dose. The receptors derive from an adult who received the AZD1222 COVID-19 vaccine.

The chain joins TRBV7-8 to TRBJ2-7; D might be TRBD1 (6 bases). Germline CDR1 is SGHVS and CDR2 is FQNEAQ. This CDR3 has 15 residues. Trimming stripped 5 bases from V and 2 bases from J, with 16 bases between. DNA of the CDR3: TGTGCCAGCAGCAACCCGGCCGCAGGGGCCTACGAGCAGTACTTC. Amino acids: CASSNPAAGAYEQYF.

This clone was recorded only once. One end of the junction does not line up with germline, which may come from a read error. The V and J genes are TRBV6-5 and TRBJ1-2; no definite D call. The CDR3 is 10 residues long. Germline CDR1 MNHEY, CDR2 SVGAGI. CDR3 sequence: CASSTPRLHF. CDR3 sequence (DNA): TGTGCCAGCAGTACCCCGCGGCTGCACTTC.

The chain has TRBV21-1 and TRBJ1-3. TRBV21-1 is a listed pseudogene. This CDR3 has 15 residues. In DNA, the CDR3 is TGTGCCAGCAGCCTATGGTGGCATCCTGGAAACACCATATATTTT. Amino acids: CASSLWWHPGNTIYF.

In DNA, the CDR3 is TGTGCCACCAGCAGAGATTACCCTCGAGGACTAGCCAAAAACATTCAGTACTTC. This translates into CATSRDYPRGLAKNIQYF. The rearrangement joins TRBV15 to TRBJ2-4; weak D call: TRBD2 (5 bases). The CDR3 is 18 amino acids. In germline, CDR1 is LNHNV, CDR2 YYDKDF (reference sequence). Trimming removed 0 bases from V and 0 bases from J, with 15 bases in between.

The J gene is TRBJ1-6, the V gene TRBV27; D might be TRBD1 (6 bases). The germline V and J ends were trimmed by 8 bases and 10 bases, with 21 bases remaining between them. The V gene's germline CDR1 is MNHEY and CDR2 SMNVEV (reference sequence). The CDR3 consists of 15 residues. The CDR3 coding sequence is TGTGCCAGCGGTTCCCGACAGGTCCTGGGGTCACCCCTCCACTTT. Translated, it gives CASGSRQVLGSPLHF.

V is TRBV19 and J is TRBJ1-5; D is unclear. The length of the CDR3 is 17 residues. The V gene's germline CDR1 is LNHDA and CDR2 SQIVND (reference sequence). V was trimmed by 0 bases and J by 1 base, leaving 13 bases between them. The CDR3: CASSIDWSFGSNQPQHF. The CDR3 nucleotides read TGTGCCAGTAGTATAGATTGGAGCTTTGGAAGCAATCAGCCCCAGCATTTT.

The chain recombines TRBV5-1 with TRBJ1-6; D may be TRBD1 (6 bases). Germline CDR1 reads SGHRS; CDR2 reads YFSETQ. V dropped 4 bases and J dropped 0 bases, with 14 bases sitting between them. CDR3 length: 17 amino acids. The CDR3 coding sequence is TGCGCCAGCAGCCGCGGGACGGACAGCTCCTATAATTCACCCCTCCACTTT. It codes for CASSRGTDSSYNSPLHF.

The chain is built from TRBV28 and TRBJ2-7; perhaps D is TRBD1 or TRBD2 (5 bases each). This CDR3 is 16 amino acids long. Trimming removed 4 bases from V and 0 bases from J, with 16 bases in between. Per germline, CDR1 MDHEN and CDR2 SYDVKM. CDR3 bases: TGTGCCAGCAGTTCCCCCGGGACGGCAAGCTCCTACGAGCAGTACTTC. Protein sequence: CASSSPGTASSYEQYF.

J is TRBJ1-2 and V is TRBV5-1, with D tentatively TRBD1 (5 bases). Germline V gene data show CDR1 as SGHRS and CDR2 as YFSETQ. Trimming removed 4 bases at V and 2 bases at J, with 15 bases between. This CDR3 has 15 amino acids. In DNA form, the CDR3 reads TGCGCCAGCAGCGGCCCGGGACGGACAAACTATGGCTACACCTTC. Translating gives CASSGPGRTNYGYTF.

The chain joins TRBV4-2 to TRBJ1-5; 7 bases line up with TRBD1. The germline gives CDR1 LGHNA, CDR2 YNFKEQ. V shed 0 bases, J shed 5 bases, and the junction held 4 bases outside the gene matches. The CDR3 is 15 residues long. CDR3 DNA: TGTGCCAGCAGCCAAGAGGGACAGAGCTATCAGCCCCAGCATTTT. This gives the protein CASSQEGQSYQPQHF.